The next 2 T cell receptor beta chains were all read from a single sample in a study of cytomegalovirus exposure and HLA in healthy donors. Amplification used 60 Vbeta primers and 13 Jbeta primers. Sequencing was performed with immunoSEQ multiplex PCR; in TCRdb, only in-frame clones are kept and a portion is missing. The sample includes 150,000 or so clones, around 80% seen only once; the top ten take 5.5% to 6%. The sequencing sample was made of PBMCs. These receptors were collected from a man aged 25 to 45 in good health and CMV-seropositive.

The chain has TRBV10-3 and TRBJ2-1, with D possibly matching TRBD2 (6 bases). The CDR3 is 15 amino acids. V lost 7 bases, J lost 10 bases, and 23 bases lay in between. Germline loops: CDR1 ENHRY, CDR2 SYGVKD. In nucleotides, the CDR3 is TGTGCCATCAAGGGCGGGGTGCTTCGGGGAGAGGAGCAGTTCTTC. Protein product: CAIKGGVLRGEEQFF.

This sequence joins TRBV15 and TRBJ2-1, with 9 bases identical to TRBD2. CDR1 and CDR2 from the germline V gene are LNHNV and YYDKDF (reference sequence). V was clipped by 7 bases and J by 3 bases; unmatched bases: 7. The CDR3 contains 15 residues. CDR3 sequence: CATNQRGAVYNEQFF. DNA of the CDR3: TGTGCCACCAACCAGCGGGGGGCCGTCTACAATGAGCAGTTCTTC.